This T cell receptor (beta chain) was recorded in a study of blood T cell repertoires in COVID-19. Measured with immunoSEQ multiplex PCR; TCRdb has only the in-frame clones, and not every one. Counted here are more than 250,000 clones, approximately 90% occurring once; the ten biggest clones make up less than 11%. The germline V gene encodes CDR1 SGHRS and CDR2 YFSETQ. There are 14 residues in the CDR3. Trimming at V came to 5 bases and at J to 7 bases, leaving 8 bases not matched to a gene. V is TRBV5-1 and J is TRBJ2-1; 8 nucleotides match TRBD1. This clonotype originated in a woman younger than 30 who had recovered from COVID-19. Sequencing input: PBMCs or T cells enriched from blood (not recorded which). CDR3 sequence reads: CASRSYRGVNEQFF. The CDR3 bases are TGCGCCAGCAGATCTTACAGGGGGGTAAATGAGCAGTTCTTC.